The clone carrying this T cell receptor beta chain was recorded at least ten times. These data come from a study of T cells in Graves' hyperthyroidism and ophthalmopathy. CDR3 length: 13 residues. The V and J ends lost 5 bases and 10 bases respectively, with 12 bases between them. CDR1 is WNHNN and CDR2 is SYGVQD in the germline V gene (reference sequence). What was amplified from RNA transcripts were TCR beta CDR3 regions. First-round RT-PCR of the TCR CDR3 relied on the HTBI primer set. TCRdb reanalysed the multiplex PCR reads using MiXCR and keeps one entry per CDR3 protein. The sample includes 600,000 to 800,000 distinct CDR3 sequences, about a third of them seen just once.

The receptor was derived from a woman aged 35 to 49 with Graves' hyperthyroidism. Material for sequencing was blood. The rearrangement uses TRBV10-1 and TRBJ1-6, with D uncertain. The CDR3 spells CASSSSFVSPLHF. CDR3 DNA: TGCGCCAGCAGTTCCAGTTTCGTCTCACCCCTCCACTTT.